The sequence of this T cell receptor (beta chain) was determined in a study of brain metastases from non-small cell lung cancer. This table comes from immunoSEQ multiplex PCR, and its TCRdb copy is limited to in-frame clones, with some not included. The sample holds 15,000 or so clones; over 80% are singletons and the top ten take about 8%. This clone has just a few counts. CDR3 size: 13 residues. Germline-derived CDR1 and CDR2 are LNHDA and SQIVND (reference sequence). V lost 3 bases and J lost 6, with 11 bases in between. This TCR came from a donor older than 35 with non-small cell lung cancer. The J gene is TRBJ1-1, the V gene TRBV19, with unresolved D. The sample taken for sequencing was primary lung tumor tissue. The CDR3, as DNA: TGTGCCAGTAGTATGGGGAGCTCTCCTGAAGCTTTCTTT. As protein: CASSMGSSPEAFF.